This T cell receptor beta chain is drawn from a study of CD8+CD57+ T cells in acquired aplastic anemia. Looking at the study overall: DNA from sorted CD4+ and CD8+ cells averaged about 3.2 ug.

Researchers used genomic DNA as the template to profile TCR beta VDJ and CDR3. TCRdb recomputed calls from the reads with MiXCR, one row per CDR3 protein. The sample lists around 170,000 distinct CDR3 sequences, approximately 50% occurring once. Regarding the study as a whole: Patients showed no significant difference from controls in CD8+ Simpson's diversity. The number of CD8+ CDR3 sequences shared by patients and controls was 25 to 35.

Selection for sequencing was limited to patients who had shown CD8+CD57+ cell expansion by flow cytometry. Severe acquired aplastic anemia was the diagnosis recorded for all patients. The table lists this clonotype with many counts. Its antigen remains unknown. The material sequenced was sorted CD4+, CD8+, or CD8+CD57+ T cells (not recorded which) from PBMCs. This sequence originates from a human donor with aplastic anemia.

The CDR3 DNA reads as TGTGCCAGTAGGACCTCTAGCGGGGCCGAGCAGTACTTC. Translating gives CASRTSSGAEQYF. The chain has TRBV19 and TRBJ2-7; 9 bases are a match to TRBD2. The V gene end was trimmed by 6 bases and the J gene end by 6 bases; junction bases not matched to a gene: 6. The CDR3 covers 13 residues. CDR1 and CDR2 (germline): LNHDA, SQIVND (reference sequence).